Listed below are T cell receptor beta chains from one sample, sequenced in a study of blood T cell repertoires in COVID-19. Using immunoSEQ multiplex PCR, the repertoire was profiled, and TCRdb retains in-frame clones only, with some absent. The data contain approximately 390,000 clones, 87% of them seen just once; the ten biggest clones take up roughly 2%. Sequenced input: peripheral blood. Every receptor here comes from a woman aged 60-75 years with COVID-19, enrolled during active disease. The CDR3 runs from the conserved cysteine through the conserved F or W. Fields, in order: V gene, CDR3 protein.

V gene: TRBV7-8
CDR3 protein: CASSHQRQTYEQYF

V gene: TRBV2
CDR3 protein: CAGSTGGWNTEAFF

V gene: TRBV18
CDR3 protein: CASEKLGAASEAFF

V gene: TRBV19
CDR3 protein: CASSIGQGAGETQYF

V gene: TRBV28
CDR3 protein: CASRTGTGARNEKLFF

V gene: TRBV3-1/TRBV3-2
CDR3 protein: CASSRTGGSEQYF

V gene: TRBV7-9
CDR3 protein: CASSFVQGVHGYTF

V gene: TRBV7-9
CDR3 protein: CASSIGHGDMNTEAFF

V gene: TRBV5-4
CDR3 protein: CASSQGQGYGGYTF

V gene: TRBV9
CDR3 protein: CASSVASGGIPGDTQYF

V gene: TRBV7-2
CDR3 protein: CASSPFGQEVYEQYF

V gene: TRBV19
CDR3 protein: CASSIEGARPWEQFF

V gene: TRBV18
CDR3 protein: CASSPPQGLSTDTQYF

V gene: TRBV14
CDR3 protein: CASSSRLAGVPRHEQFF

V gene: TRBV7-3
CDR3 protein: CASSPTGGPYNEQFF

V gene: TRBV7-6
CDR3 protein: CASSPSRRGVAYNEQFF

V gene: TRBV2
CDR3 protein: CASSFGGIPSYEKLFF

V gene: TRBV6-5
CDR3 protein: CASSYREKLFF

V gene: TRBV5-1
CDR3 protein: CASTLMDYTDTQYF

V gene: TRBV18
CDR3 protein: CASSPGLNHEQFF

V gene: TRBV7-9
CDR3 protein: CASSSPGGERIEAFF

V gene: TRBV4-1
CDR3 protein: CASSQDREQYF

V gene: TRBV7-9
CDR3 protein: CASSSGDGYTF

V gene: TRBV20-1
CDR3 protein: CSASDLGSGRAYEQYF

V gene: TRBV3-1/TRBV3-2
CDR3 protein: CASSQGPPDTQYF

V gene: TRBV5-1
CDR3 protein: CASSLDGRGGADTQYF

V gene: TRBV7-2
CDR3 protein: CASSLEGWQGSHTEAFF

V gene: TRBV4-1
CDR3 protein: CASSQGQLAFLYNEQFF

V gene: TRBV28
CDR3 protein: CASRTQGVRYYGYTF

V gene: TRBV5-1
CDR3 protein: CASSLDTVDNEQFF

V gene: TRBV27
CDR3 protein: CASSSQGRGEKLFF

V gene: TRBV27
CDR3 protein: CASSLSENTEAFF

V gene: TRBV15
CDR3 protein: CATSRGGQGIEQYF

V gene: TRBV28
CDR3 protein: CASSRRDVRRTDTQYF

V gene: TRBV15
CDR3 protein: CATSRVGAVNIQYF

V gene: TRBV4-1
CDR3 protein: CASSYGQGIAEAFF

V gene: TRBV5-1
CDR3 protein: CASSFEGADGYTF

V gene: TRBV11-3
CDR3 protein: CASSDGLSYNEQFF

V gene: TRBV7-9
CDR3 protein: CASSFASVYNSPLHF

V gene: TRBV6-1
CDR3 protein: CASSEAPPTGAFF

V gene: TRBV7-3
CDR3 protein: CASTLTGTGGGYTF

V gene: TRBV11-2
CDR3 protein: CASSPAGSDNEQFF

V gene: TRBV5-1
CDR3 protein: CASSLAERSYEQYF

V gene: TRBV2
CDR3 protein: CASSRDREGSQPQHF

V gene: TRBV27
CDR3 protein: CASSLEGDGYTF

V gene: TRBV5-1
CDR3 protein: CASSFTVARGTEAFF

V gene: TRBV6-5
CDR3 protein: CASNTGQYRNQPQHF

V gene: TRBV7-3
CDR3 protein: CASSLLGRTERETQYF

V gene: TRBV6-5
CDR3 protein: CASRQGYYEQYF

V gene: TRBV5-1
CDR3 protein: CASSSYFGTAAGNTIYF

V gene: TRBV7-7
CDR3 protein: CASSLDISTDTQYF

V gene: TRBV6-4
CDR3 protein: CASSYLAGGYNEQFF

V gene: TRBV4-1
CDR3 protein: CASSLPGTTNTGELFF

V gene: TRBV18
CDR3 protein: CASSRTDNQPQHF

V gene: TRBV4-1
CDR3 protein: CASSQENRSPETQYF

V gene: TRBV12-5
CDR3 protein: CASGTSYSGELFF

V gene: TRBV29-1
CDR3 protein: CSVEEPGDPYYGYTF

V gene: TRBV28
CDR3 protein: CASSLTGKGQPQHF

V gene: TRBV2
CDR3 protein: CASSEDGTGYGYTF

V gene: TRBV19
CDR3 protein: CASSDRGPYGYTF